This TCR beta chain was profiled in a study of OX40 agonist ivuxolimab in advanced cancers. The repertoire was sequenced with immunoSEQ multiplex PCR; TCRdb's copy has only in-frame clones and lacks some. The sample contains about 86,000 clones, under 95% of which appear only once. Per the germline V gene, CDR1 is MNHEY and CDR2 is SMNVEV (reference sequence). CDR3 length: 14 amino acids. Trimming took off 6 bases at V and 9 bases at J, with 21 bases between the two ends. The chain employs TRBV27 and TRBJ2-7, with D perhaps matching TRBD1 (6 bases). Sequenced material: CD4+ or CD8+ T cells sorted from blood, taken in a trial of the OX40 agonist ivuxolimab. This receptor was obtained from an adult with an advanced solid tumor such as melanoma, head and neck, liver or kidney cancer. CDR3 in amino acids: CASSSQGPQLGQYF. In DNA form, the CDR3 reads TGTGCCAGCAGCTCTCAGGGGCCCCAACTGGGGCAGTACTTC.